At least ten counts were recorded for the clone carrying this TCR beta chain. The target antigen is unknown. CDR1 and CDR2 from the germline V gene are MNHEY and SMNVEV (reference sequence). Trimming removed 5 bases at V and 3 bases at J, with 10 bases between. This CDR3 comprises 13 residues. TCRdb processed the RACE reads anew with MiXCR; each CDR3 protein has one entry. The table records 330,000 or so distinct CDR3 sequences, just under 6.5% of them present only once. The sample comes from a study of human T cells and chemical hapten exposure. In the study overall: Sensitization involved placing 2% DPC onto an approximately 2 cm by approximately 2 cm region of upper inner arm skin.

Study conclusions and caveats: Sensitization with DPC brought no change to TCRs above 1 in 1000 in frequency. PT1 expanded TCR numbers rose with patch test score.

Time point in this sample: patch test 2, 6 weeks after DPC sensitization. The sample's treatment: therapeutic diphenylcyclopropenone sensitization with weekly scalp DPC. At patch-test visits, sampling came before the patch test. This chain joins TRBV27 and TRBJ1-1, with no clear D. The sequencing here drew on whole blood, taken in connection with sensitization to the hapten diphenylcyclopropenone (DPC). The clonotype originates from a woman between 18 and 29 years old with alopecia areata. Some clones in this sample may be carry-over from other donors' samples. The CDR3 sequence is CASSPSLDTEAFF. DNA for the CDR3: TGTGCCAGCAGTCCCTCCTTGGACACTGAAGCTTTCTTT.